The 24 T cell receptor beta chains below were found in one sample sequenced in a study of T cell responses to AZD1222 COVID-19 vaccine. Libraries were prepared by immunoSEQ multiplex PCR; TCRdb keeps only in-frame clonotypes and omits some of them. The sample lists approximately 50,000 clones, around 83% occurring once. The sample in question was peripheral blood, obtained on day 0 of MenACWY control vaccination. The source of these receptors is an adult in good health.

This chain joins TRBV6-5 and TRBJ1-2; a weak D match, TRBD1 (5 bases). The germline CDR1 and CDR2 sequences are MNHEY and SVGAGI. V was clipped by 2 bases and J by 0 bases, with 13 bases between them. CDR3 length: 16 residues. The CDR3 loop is CASSYLGSGTNYGYTF. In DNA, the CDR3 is TGTGCCAGCAGTTACCTCGGATCAGGGACTAACTATGGCTACACCTTC.

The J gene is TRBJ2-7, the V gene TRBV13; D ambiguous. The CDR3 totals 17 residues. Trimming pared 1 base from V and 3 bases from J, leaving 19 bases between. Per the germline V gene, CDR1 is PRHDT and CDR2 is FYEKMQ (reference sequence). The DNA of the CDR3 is TGTGCCAGCAGCTTAGCGCTACCACAGTCCAAGTTCTACGAGCAGTACTTC. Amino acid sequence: CASSLALPQSKFYEQYF. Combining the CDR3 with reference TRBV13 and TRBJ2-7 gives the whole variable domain AAGVIQSPRHLIKEKRETATLKCYPIPRHDTVYWYQQGPGQDPQFLISFYEKMQSDKGSIPDRFSAQQFSDYHSELNMSSLELGDSALYFCASSLALPQSKFYEQYFGPGTRLTVT.

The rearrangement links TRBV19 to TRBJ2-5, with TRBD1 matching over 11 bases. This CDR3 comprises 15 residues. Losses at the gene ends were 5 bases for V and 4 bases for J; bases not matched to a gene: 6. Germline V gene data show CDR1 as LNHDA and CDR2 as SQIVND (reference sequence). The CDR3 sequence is CASSAGQGAGETQYF. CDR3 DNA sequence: TGTGCCAGTAGTGCTGGACAGGGGGCGGGAGAGACCCAGTACTTC.

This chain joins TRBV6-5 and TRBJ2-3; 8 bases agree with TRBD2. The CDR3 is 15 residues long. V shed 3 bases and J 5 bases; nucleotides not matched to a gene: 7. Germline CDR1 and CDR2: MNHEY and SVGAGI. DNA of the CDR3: TGTGCCAGCAGTTATCAGCGGGAGTTGGGAGATACGCAGTATTTT. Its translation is CASSYQRELGDTQYF.

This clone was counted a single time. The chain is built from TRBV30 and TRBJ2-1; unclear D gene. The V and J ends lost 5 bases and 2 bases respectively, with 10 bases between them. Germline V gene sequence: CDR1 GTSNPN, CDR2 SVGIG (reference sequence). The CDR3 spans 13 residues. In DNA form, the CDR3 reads TGTGCCTGGGGGCAGCAAACCTACAATGAGCAGTTCTTC. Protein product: CAWGQQTYNEQFF.

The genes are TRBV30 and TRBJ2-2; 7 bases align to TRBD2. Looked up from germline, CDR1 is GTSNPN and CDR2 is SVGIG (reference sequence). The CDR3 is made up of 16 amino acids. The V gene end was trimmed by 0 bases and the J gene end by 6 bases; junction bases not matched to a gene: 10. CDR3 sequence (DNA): TGTGCCTGGAGTGTACCAATTAGCGGGTTATCCGGGGAGCTGTTTTTT. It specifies CAWSVPISGLSGELFF. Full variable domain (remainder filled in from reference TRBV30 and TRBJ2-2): SQTIHQWPATLVQPVGSPLSLECTVEGTSNPNLYWYRQAAGRGLQLLFYSVGIGQISSEVPQNLSASRPQDRQFILSSKKLLLSDSGFYLCAWSVPISGLSGELFFGEGSRLTVL.

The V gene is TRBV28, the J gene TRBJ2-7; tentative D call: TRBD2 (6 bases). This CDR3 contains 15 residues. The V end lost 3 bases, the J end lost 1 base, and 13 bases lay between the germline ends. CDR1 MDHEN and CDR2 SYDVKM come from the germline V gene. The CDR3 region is CASSFGLTVSYEQYF. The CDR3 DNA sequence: TGTGCCAGCAGTTTTGGACTAACCGTTTCCTACGAGCAGTACTTC. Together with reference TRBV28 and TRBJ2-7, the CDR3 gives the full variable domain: DVKVTQSSRYLVKRTGEKVFLECVQDMDHENMFWYRQDPGLGLRLIYFSYDVKMKEKGDIPEGYSVSREKKERFSLILESASTNQTSMYLCASSFGLTVSYEQYFGPGTRLTVT.

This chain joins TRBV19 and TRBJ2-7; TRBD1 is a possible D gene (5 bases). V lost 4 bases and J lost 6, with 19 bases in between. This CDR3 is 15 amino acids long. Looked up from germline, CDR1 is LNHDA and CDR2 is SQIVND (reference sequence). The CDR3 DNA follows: TGTGCCAGTAGTAAGTCAGGGCCGGCATCTTCCGAGCAGTACTTC. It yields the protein CASSKSGPASSEQYF.

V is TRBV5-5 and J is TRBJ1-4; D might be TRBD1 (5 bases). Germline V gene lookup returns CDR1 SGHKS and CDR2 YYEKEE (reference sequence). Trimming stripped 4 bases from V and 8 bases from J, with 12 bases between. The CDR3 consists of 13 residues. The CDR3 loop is CASSRVGGEKLFF. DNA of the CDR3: TGTGCCAGCAGCCGGGTGGGGGGAGAAAAACTGTTTTTT.

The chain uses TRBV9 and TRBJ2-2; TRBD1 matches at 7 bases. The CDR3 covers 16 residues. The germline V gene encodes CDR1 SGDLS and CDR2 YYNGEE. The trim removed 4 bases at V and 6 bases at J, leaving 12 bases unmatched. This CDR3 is CASSSRTGWGSGELFF. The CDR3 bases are TGTGCCAGCAGCTCCCGGACAGGCTGGGGTTCCGGGGAGCTGTTTTTT.

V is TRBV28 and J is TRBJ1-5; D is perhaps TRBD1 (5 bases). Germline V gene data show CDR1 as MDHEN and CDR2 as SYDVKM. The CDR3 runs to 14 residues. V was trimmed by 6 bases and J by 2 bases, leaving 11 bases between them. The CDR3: CASRRGGGNQPQHF. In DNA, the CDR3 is TGTGCCAGCAGGAGGGGAGGGGGCAATCAGCCCCAGCATTTT.

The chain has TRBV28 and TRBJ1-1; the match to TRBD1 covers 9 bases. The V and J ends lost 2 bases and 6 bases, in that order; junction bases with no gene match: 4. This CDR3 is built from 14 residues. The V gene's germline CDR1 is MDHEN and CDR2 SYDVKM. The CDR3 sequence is CASSLGTGIPEAFF. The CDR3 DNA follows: TGTGCCAGCAGTTTAGGGACAGGGATCCCTGAAGCTTTCTTT.

This CDR3 reads CASSLGHLGSNQPQHF. The DNA for the CDR3 is TGTGCCAGCAGTTTAGGACACCTGGGCAGCAATCAGCCCCAGCATTTT. The chain employs TRBV6-5 and TRBJ1-5; tentative D call: TRBD1 (5 bases). V lost 4 bases and J lost 1, with 14 bases in between. Per the germline V gene, CDR1 is MNHEY and CDR2 is SVGAGI. CDR3 length equals 16 residues.

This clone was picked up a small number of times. In DNA form, the CDR3 reads TGCGCCAGCAGCCAAGGGGTGACGCCCTACAATGAGCAGTTCTTC. Translating it yields CASSQGVTPYNEQFF. The chain couples TRBV4-3 to TRBJ2-1, with no clear D. The CDR3 sequence is 15 residues long. Trimming shortened V by 1 base and J by 2 bases, and 9 bases separated the two germline ends. CDR1 and CDR2 from the germline V gene are LGHNA and YSLEER.

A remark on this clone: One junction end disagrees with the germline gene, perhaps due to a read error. The CDR3 region has the DNA TGTGCCAGCAGCCCAGAGTTAATTAGCGATCAGCCCCAGCATTTT. It translates to CASSPELISDQPQHF. V and J are TRBV5-5 and TRBJ1-5; D unclear. CDR3 size: 15 residues. CDR1 SGHKS and CDR2 YYEKEE come from the germline V gene (reference sequence).

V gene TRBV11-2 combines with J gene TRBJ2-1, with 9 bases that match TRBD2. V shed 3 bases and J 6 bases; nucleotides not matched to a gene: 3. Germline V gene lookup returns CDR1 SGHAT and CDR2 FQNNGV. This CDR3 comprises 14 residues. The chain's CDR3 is CASSFSGSSNEQFF. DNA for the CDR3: TGTGCCAGCAGCTTTAGCGGGAGCTCCAATGAGCAGTTCTTC. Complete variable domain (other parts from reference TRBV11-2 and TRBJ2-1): EAGVAQSPRYKIIEKRQSVAFWCNPISGHATLYWYQQILGQGPKLLIQFQNNGVVDDSQLPKDRFSAERLKGVDSTLKIQPAKLEDSAVYLCASSFSGSSNEQFFGPGTRLTVL.

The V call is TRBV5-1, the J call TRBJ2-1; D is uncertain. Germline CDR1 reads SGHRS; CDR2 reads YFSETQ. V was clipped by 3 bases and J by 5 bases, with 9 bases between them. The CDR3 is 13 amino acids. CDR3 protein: CASSSTVDNEQFF. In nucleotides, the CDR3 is TGCGCCAGCAGCTCTACGGTAGACAATGAGCAGTTCTTC.

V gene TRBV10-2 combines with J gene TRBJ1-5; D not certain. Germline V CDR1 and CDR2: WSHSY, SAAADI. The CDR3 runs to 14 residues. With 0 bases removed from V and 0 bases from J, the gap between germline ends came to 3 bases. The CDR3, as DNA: TGCGCCAGCAGTGAGTCTGGTAGCAATCAGCCCCAGCATTTT. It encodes CASSESGSNQPQHF.

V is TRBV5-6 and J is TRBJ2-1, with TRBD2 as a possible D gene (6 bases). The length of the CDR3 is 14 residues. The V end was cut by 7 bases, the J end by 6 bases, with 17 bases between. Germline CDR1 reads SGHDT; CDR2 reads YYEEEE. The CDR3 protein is CASGFAAGSNEQFF. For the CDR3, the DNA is TGTGCCAGCGGTTTTGCGGCGGGATCCAATGAGCAGTTCTTC.

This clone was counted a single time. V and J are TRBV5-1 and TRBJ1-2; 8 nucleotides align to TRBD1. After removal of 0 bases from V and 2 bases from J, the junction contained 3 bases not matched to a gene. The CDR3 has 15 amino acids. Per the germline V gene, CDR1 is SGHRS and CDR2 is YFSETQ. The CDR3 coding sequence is TGCGCCAGCAGCTTGGGGACAGGGAGGAACTATGGCTACACCTTC. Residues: CASSLGTGRNYGYTF.

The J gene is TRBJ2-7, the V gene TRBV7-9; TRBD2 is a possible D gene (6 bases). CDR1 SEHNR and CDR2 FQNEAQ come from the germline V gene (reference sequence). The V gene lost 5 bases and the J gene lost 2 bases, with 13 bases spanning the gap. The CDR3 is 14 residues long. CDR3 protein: CASSPSGGPYEQYF. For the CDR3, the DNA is TGTGCCAGCAGCCCGTCCGGGGGTCCCTACGAGCAGTACTTC.

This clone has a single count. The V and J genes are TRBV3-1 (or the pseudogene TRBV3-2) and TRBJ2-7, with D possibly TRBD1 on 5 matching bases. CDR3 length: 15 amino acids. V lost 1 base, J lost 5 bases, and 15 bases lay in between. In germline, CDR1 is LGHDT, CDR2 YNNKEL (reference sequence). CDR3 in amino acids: CASSQVGQVGDEQYF. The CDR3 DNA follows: TGTGCCAGCAGCCAAGTGGGCCAGGTAGGGGACGAGCAGTACTTC.

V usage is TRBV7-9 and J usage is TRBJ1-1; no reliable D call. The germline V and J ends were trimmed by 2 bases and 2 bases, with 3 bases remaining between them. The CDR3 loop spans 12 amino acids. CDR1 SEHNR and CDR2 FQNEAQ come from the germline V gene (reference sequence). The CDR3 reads CASSLYNTEAFF. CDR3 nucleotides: TGTGCCAGCAGCTTATACAACACTGAAGCTTTCTTT.

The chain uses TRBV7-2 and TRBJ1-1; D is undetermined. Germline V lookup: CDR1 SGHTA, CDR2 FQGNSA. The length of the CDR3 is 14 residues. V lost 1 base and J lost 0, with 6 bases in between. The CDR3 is CASSLEGMNTEAFF. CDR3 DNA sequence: TGTGCCAGCAGCTTAGAGGGCATGAACACTGAAGCTTTCTTT.